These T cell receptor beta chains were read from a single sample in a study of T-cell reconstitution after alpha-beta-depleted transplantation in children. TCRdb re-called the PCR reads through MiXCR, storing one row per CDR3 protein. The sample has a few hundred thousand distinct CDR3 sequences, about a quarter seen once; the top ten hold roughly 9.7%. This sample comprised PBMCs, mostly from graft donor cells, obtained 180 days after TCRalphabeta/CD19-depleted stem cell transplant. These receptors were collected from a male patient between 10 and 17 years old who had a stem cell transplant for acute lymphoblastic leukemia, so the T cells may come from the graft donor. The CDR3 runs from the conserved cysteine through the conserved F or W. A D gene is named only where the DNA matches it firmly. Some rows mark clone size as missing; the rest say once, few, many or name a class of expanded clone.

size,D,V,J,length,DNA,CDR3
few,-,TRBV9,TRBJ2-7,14,TGTGCCAGCAGCGTAGGGATGGGAGCCTACGAGCAGTACTTC,CASSVGMGAYEQYF
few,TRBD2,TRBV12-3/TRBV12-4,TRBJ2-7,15,TGTGCCAGCAGTTTCGGGGGGACGGGGTCCTACGAGCAGTACTTC,CASSFGGTGSYEQYF
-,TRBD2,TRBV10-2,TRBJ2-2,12,TGCGCCACCTGGGGGGGTATCGGGGAGCTGTTTTTT,CATWGGIGELFF
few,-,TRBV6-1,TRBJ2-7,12,TGTGCCAGCAGGACGGTTCCCTACGAGCAGTACTTC,CASRTVPYEQYF
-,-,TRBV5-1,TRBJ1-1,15,TGCGCCAGCAGCCCAGTCGGGCAGGTGAACACTGAAGCTTTCTTT,CASSPVGQVNTEAFF
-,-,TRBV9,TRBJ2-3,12,TGTGCCAGCAGCGTATCCGCGGCGCCGCAGTATTTT,CASSVSAAPQYF
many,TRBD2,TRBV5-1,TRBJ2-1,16,TGCGCCAGCAGCCTGACACTAGCGGGAGGGCACAATGAGCAGTTCTTC,CASSLTLAGGHNEQFF
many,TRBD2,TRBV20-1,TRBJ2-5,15,TGCAGTGCTAGTCGATATGTAGCGGGGCAGGAGACCCAGTACTTC,CSASRYVAGQETQYF
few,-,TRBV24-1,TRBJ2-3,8,TGTGCCACAGATACGCAGTATTTT,CATDTQYF
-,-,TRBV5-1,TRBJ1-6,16,TGCGCCAGCAGCTTTAACGGAGGTTCCTATAATTCACCCCTCCACTTT,CASSFNGGSYNSPLHF